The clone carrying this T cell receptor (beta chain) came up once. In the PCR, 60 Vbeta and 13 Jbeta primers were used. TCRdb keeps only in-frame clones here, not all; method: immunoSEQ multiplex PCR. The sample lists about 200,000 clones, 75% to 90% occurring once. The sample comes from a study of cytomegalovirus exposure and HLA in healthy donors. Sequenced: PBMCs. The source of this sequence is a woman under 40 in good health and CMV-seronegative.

CDR3 protein: CASRQTGEEYQPQHF. The CDR3 DNA follows: TGTGCCAGCAGGCAGACAGGGGAGGAGTATCAGCCCCAGCATTTT. V is TRBV6-6 and J is TRBJ1-5; 8 bases agree with TRBD1. CDR3 size: 15 residues. From germline, CDR1 is MNHNY and CDR2 SVGAGI (reference sequence). The V and J ends lost 6 bases and 5 bases, in that order; junction bases with no gene match: 9.